A single sample gave rise to the 18 T cell receptor beta chains below, sequenced in a study of patients and donors after allogeneic stem cell transplantation. From the RT-PCR reads, TCRdb called clonotypes with MiXCR, one entry per CDR3 protein. The sample has about a million distinct CDR3 sequences, approximately 19% seen once. Material: blood, either unsorted or a sorted T cell fraction (not recorded which). Every receptor here comes from a human donor who was either an allogeneic HSCT recipient or a stem cell or donor lymphocyte infusion donor (not recorded which). It is not recorded whose cells these are; they may come from a transplant donor.

The chain joins TRBV6-2 or TRBV6-3 to TRBJ1-2, with D perhaps TRBD1 (6 bases). V was trimmed by 7 bases and J by 8 bases, leaving 17 bases between them. The CDR3 runs 13 residues. Germline CDR1 MNHEY, CDR2 SVGEGT. CDR3 sequence (DNA): TGTGCCAGCACCAGTGGGGGCCGAGGAGGCTACACCTTC. Translating it yields CASTSGGRGGYTF.

This clonotype was seen a few times. Compared with germline, one end of the junction differs, possibly owing to a read error. This chain connects TRBV20-1 to TRBJ1-4; D might be TRBD1 (6 bases). CDR1 is DFQATT and CDR2 is SNEGSKA in the germline V gene (reference sequence). The CDR3 is 14 amino acids. Here the CDR3 DNA reads TGCAGTGCGAGAGCACAGGGATGGGGTGAAAAACTGTTTTTT. It specifies CSARAQGWGEKLFF.

As DNA, the CDR3 is TGTGCCAGCAGACTCCAGCGGGGGGTAGAGACCCAGTACTTC. Translating it yields CASRLQRGVETQYF. V and J are TRBV7-2 and TRBJ2-5, with 9 bases fitting TRBD2. Germline loops: CDR1 SGHTA, CDR2 FQGNSA. The trim removed 6 bases at V and 4 bases at J, leaving 6 bases unmatched. The CDR3 is 14 amino acids.

In its sample, this clonotype was seen a few times. This chain joins TRBV21-1 and TRBJ2-2; the D call of TRBD1 is as the table states it, not checked on the DNA. TRBV21-1 is designated a pseudogene. This CDR3 contains 12 residues. In DNA form, the CDR3 reads TGTGCCAGGGGCGGTGGAACCGGGGAGCTGTTTTTT. This encodes CARGGGTGELFF.

This sequence joins TRBV29-1 and TRBJ1-2, with unresolved D. The CDR3 consists of 14 residues. The germline V and J ends were trimmed by 6 bases and 3 bases, with 17 bases remaining between them. Germline lookup yields CDR1 SQVTM and CDR2 ANQGSEA. The DNA of the CDR3 is TGCAGCGTAGAACCCCCCGGCGGGTACTATGGCTACACCTTC. Its translation is CSVEPPGGYYGYTF. The full variable domain, in which reference TRBV29-1 and TRBJ1-2 provide the parts outside the CDR3, is SAVISQKPSRDICQRGTSLTIQCQVDSQVTMMFWYRQQPGQSLTLIATANQGSEATYESGFVIDKFPISRPNLTFSTLTVSNMSPEDSSIYLCSVEPPGGYYGYTFGSGTRLTVV.

This clonotype was observed a few times. The V and J genes are TRBV12-3 or TRBV12-4 and TRBJ1-2, with D unclear. The CDR3 runs 14 residues. V lost 2 bases and J lost 5, with 12 bases in between. In DNA, the CDR3 is TGTGCCAGCAGTTTAAGTAGTACCCGGTATGGCTACACCTTC. Its translation is CASSLSSTRYGYTF.

The chain joins TRBV11-2 to TRBJ2-4; no clear D gene. V lost 3 bases and J lost 3, with 9 bases in between. The CDR3 extends over 14 amino acids. Germline assignment: CDR1 SGHAT and CDR2 FQNNGV. CDR3 DNA: TGTGCCAGCAGCTTGGTTGTAGGCAAAAACATTCAGTACTTC. It is translated as CASSLVVGKNIQYF.

The V gene is TRBV28, the J gene TRBJ1-1; no firm D call. Germline V CDR1 and CDR2: MDHEN, SYDVKM. V dropped 5 bases and J dropped 6 bases, with 19 bases sitting between them. The CDR3 has 15 residues. As DNA, the CDR3 is TGTGCCAGCAGTCTTGGACCGGCTAGGCGCGCTGAAGCTTTCTTT. Amino acid sequence: CASSLGPARRAEAFF.

This clonotype appeared a few times. The V call is TRBV6-5, the J call TRBJ2-1, with D possibly being TRBD2 (6 bases). Germline V CDR1 and CDR2: MNHEY, SVGAGI. V was trimmed by 2 bases and J by 7 bases, leaving 9 bases between them. This CDR3 has 13 residues. This CDR3 reads CASSYARGNEQFF. The CDR3 DNA follows: TGTGCCAGCAGTTACGCTCGGGGGAATGAGCAGTTCTTC.

The sample holds a few counts of this clonotype. The V and J genes are TRBV12-3 or TRBV12-4 and TRBJ2-7, with D unresolved. Trimming left V 2 bases short and J 5 bases short, with 4 bases between. The CDR3 spans 11 residues. The CDR3 protein is CASSLPNEQYF. The CDR3 nucleotides are TGTGCCAGCAGTTTACCCAACGAGCAGTACTTC.

This chain links TRBV11-3 with TRBJ2-3; 9 bases align to TRBD2. CDR3 size: 16 residues. V shed 4 bases, J shed 5 bases, and the junction held 10 bases outside the gene matches. Germline values: CDR1 SGHNT, CDR2 YENEEA. The CDR3 loop reads CASSWGAGGPGDTQYF. CDR3 sequence (DNA): TGTGCCAGCAGCTGGGGCGCGGGAGGGCCGGGAGATACGCAGTATTTT.

As to this clonotype: A clone one base away is much larger, so this may be a read error. CDR3 amino acids: CSVEWKTWGNYGYTF. CDR3 DNA: TGCAGCGTTGAATGGAAGACATGGGGCAACTATGGCTACACCTTC. The gene calls are TRBV29-1 and TRBJ1-2, with D possibly TRBD1 on 5 matching bases. The CDR3 extends over 15 amino acids. CDR1 is SQVTM and CDR2 is ANQGSEA in the germline V gene. Trimming removed 2 bases at V and 2 bases at J, with 15 bases between.

This clonotype was observed at least ten times. The rearrangement joins TRBV12-3 or TRBV12-4 to TRBJ2-7; 10 bases are shared with TRBD1. J gave up 3 bases and V 6 bases, and 2 bases lay outside the gene matches. CDR3 length equals 13 residues. CDR3 amino acids: CASRWTGGYEQYF. The CDR3 DNA sequence: TGTGCCAGCAGATGGACAGGGGGCTACGAGCAGTACTTC.

The rearrangement joins TRBV18 to TRBJ2-2, with 9 positions matching TRBD1. The J segment lost 7 bases and the V segment lost 2 bases, leaving 11 bases of the junction unmatched. CDR1 is KGHSH, CDR2 LQKENI, per germline. The CDR3 is made up of 17 amino acids. CDR3 bases: TGTGCCAGCTCACCAATCCGCGGGACAGGGATCGGCGGGGAGCTGTTTTTT. This sequence encodes CASSPIRGTGIGGELFF.

V is TRBV20-1 and J is TRBJ2-1, with 9 bases lining up with TRBD1. The CDR3 extends over 17 amino acids. CDR1 and CDR2 from the germline V gene are DFQATT and SNEGSKA (reference sequence). Losses at the gene ends were 2 bases for V and 0 bases for J; bases not matched to a gene: 8. The CDR3 reads CSARPPTGGGSYNEQFF. The CDR3 DNA reads as TGCAGTGCTAGACCCCCCACAGGGGGCGGCTCCTACAATGAGCAGTTCTTC.

This clonotype has only a few counts. The chain combines TRBV14 with TRBJ2-7; TRBD1 matches 7 bases. J gave up 6 bases and V 0 bases, and 20 bases lay outside the gene matches. CDR1 is SGHDN, CDR2 FVKESK, per germline. The CDR3 spans 19 residues. The CDR3 loop is CASSQDLVVGTASYVEQYF. The CDR3 DNA is TGTGCCAGCAGCCAAGATCTGGTGGTTGGGACAGCTTCTTACGTCGAGCAGTACTTC.

This clonotype has a handful of counts. The CDR3 DNA reads TGTGCCACCAGCCGGCCGGGAGGCGGAACCTACGAGCAGTACTTC. It encodes CATSRPGGGTYEQYF. The rearrangement uses TRBV15 and TRBJ2-7, with TRBD2 matching over 7 bases. There are 15 residues in the CDR3. Trimming removed 5 bases from V and 2 bases from J; junction bases left unmatched: 9. Germline assignment: CDR1 LNHNV and CDR2 YYDKDF (reference sequence). Looking up the rest from reference TRBV15 and TRBJ2-7 gives the full variable domain: DAMVIQNPRYQVTQFGKPVTLSCSQTLNHNVMYWYQQKSSQAPKLLFHYYDKDFNNEADTPDNFQSRRPNTSFCFLDIRSPGLGDTAMYLCATSRPGGGTYEQYFGPGTRLTVT.

This clonotype was detected a few times. V usage is TRBV6-4 and J usage is TRBJ2-7; 11 bases are shared with TRBD2. This CDR3 spans 17 amino acids. The J segment lost 2 bases and the V segment lost 2 bases, leaving 8 bases of the junction unmatched. Germline V gives CDR1 MRHNA, CDR2 SNTAGT. The DNA for the CDR3 is TGTGCCAGCAGTGACGCCAAACTAGCGGGAGTGACCTACGAGCAGTACTTC. This gives the protein CASSDAKLAGVTYEQYF.